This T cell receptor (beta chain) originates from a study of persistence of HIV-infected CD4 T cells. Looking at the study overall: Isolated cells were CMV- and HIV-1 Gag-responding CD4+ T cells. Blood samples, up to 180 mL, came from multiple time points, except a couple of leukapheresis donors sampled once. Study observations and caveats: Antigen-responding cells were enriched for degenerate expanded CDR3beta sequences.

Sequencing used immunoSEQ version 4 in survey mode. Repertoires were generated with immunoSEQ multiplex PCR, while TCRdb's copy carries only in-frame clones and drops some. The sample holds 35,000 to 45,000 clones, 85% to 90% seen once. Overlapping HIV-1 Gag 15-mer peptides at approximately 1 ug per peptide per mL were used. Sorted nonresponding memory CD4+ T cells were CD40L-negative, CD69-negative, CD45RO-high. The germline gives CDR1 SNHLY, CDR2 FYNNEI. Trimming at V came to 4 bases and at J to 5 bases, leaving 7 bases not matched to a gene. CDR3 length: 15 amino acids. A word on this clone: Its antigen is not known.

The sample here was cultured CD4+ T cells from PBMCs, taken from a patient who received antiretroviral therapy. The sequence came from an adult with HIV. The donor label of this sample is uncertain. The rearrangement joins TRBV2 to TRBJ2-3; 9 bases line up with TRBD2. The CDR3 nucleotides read TGTGCCAGCAGTGTTGGATTAGCGGGGGTAGATACGCAGTATTTT. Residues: CASSVGLAGVDTQYF.